The present entry profiles one T cell receptor beta chain with its context. Its antigen is still unknown. This sample was included in a study of monozygotic twins with inflammatory bowel disease (dated by TCRdb to about 2019). Regarding the research as a whole: The complete study included around 30 monozygotic twin pairs: 19 IBD-discordant Danish pairs and nine German pairs, of which four were IBD-concordant and five were IBD-discordant. Each individual had, on average, about 151 000 unique TCRalpha sequences and 181 000 unique TCRbeta sequences available for analysis. The search for disease-associated traits relied mainly on comparing, within discordant pairs, IBD patients with their genetically identical healthy co-twins. The paper's findings and limits, for the study overall: IBD patients shared fewer clonotypes with other individuals than healthy twins did, most markedly in patients showing signs of disease activity. No single strong signal or clonotype linked to IBD turned up in the results, so the idea that one exists was not supported. Repertoire similarity did not differ between concordant and discordant twins, which could be due to limited statistical power. Because patients received different immunosuppressive treatments, the repertoires may have picked up extra background noise and variability between individuals. A decrease in TCRbeta repertoire diversity, as measured by inverse Simpson index, was observed in IBD patients compared with their healthy co-twins. The analysis was unable to tell apart different T cell subtypes.

From each donor, a 2.5 ml peripheral blood sample was drawn into PAXgene tubes and stored at -80 degrees C. Without any T cell sorting, total RNA was extracted from whole blood using the PAXgene blood miRNA kit on an automated QIAcube. Peripheral blood from monozygotic twin pairs, either concordant or discordant for inflammatory bowel disease, underwent deep TCRalpha and TCRbeta repertoire profiling that used unique molecular barcoding. Smoking habits were recorded for all twin pairs, and each individual was classified as a current, former or never smoker. The library was prepared using 5' RACE. Each TCR library was prepared from about 4,000 ng of total RNA. For each sample, cDNA synthesis was carried out in eight separate reactions using SMARTScribe reverse transcriptase. Unique molecular identifiers containing a 6-nucleotide sample barcode were introduced through template switching during cDNA synthesis. TCRalpha and TCRbeta cDNA was amplified in two nested PCRs of roughly 16 and 10 cycles, and bead purification was carried out after each PCR. Before amplification, the cDNA was treated with uracil DNA-glycosylase and purified using the QIAquick PCR purification kit. The second PCR was the step at which Illumina TruSeq-compatible adapters and sample-specific barcodes were added. TapeStation and Qubit were used to check library quality and concentration, and approximately 5.4 ng of each library was pooled. Pooled libraries were sequenced on an Illumina HiSeq2500 single-index Rapid Run with 2 x 100 bp reads and custom sequencing primers. Processing in the source paper ran as follows. MiGEC version 1.2.6 was used for UMI-based consensus assembly, which corrected PCR and sequencing errors. MiXCR version 2.1.1 was used for V(D)J alignment, clonotype assembly and CDR3 extraction. To normalise gene usage, clonotype sharing and MAIT/NKT TCR abundance, the analysis used the top 1000, 10 000 and 20 000 clonotypes per sample. Diversity was computed as the inverse Simpson index with the vegan R package after downsampling to 27 000 UMIs. Paired Mann-Whitney U tests were applied to discordant twin pairs, with Benjamini-Hochberg correction for multiple testing. The reads were reprocessed in TCRdb, with one entry per CDR3 protein sequence and no accompanying DNA. For this entry, the V and J calls and clone size follow TCRdb and not the study's own pipeline. The table for this sample shows some 170,000 distinct CDR3 sequences. Of the sample, 6.5% to 9% is held by the ten largest clones.

CDR1 DFQATT and CDR2 SNEGSKA are derived from the germline V gene (reference sequence). CDR3 length: 13 amino acids, cysteine to phenylalanine. No DNA accompanies this entry. This clonotype originated in a human donor with ulcerative colitis or Crohn's disease, or a healthy co-twin of an affected twin (not recorded which). Sequencing input: blood. This chain is built from TRBV20-1 and TRBJ2-7; checking the TCRdb D call of TRBD1 is not possible without DNA. CDR3 sequence: CSFEDSGLWEQYF.